Included here is one TCR beta chain sequence, with context. As yet, its antigen is unknown. At one boundary the junction diverges from the germline segment, which might be a read error. The template was RNA from unsorted bulk tissue. These data are taken from a study of tumor and adjacent non-tumor tissue in lung cancer. Study information: The cohort had about a dozen adenocarcinoma, a couple of squamous cell and 1 small cell patients. The patients, around 9 men and a handful of women, were about 31 to 76 with stage I to III disease. Broader study findings: Top 100 clones took a larger repertoire share in normal lung.

The library came from three nested PCR rounds adapted from ARM-PCR protocols. TCRdb re-derived calls from the multiplex PCR reads in MiXCR, one entry per CDR3 protein. In the table there are fewer than 120,000 distinct CDR3 sequences, over 70% of which are singletons. Germline V gene lookup returns CDR1 SGHNT and CDR2 YENEEA. This CDR3 contains 15 residues. Sequencing was done on a sample of lung tumor tissue. The chain uses TRBV11-3 and TRBJ2-7; TRBD1 is a possible D gene (6 bases). The TCR originated in a man in his 70s with non-small cell lung cancer. CDR3 region: CASTLTGPFSYEHYF. The CDR3 DNA sequence: TGTGCCAGCACCTTAACAGGGCCTTTTTCCTACGAGCACTACTTC.